The source of this T cell receptor (beta chain) is a study of blood T cells in healthy people across ages. Study-level points and caveats: A roughly linear fall in TCR beta diversity per million T cells was seen with increasing age.

A word on this clonotype: Antigen unknown.

A sample-barcoded 5' primer and a J-beta primer mix were used in a second PCR of about 7 to 12 cycles. From the 5' RACE reads, TCRdb called clonotypes with MiXCR, one entry per CDR3 protein. The repertoire consists of 710,000 or so distinct CDR3 sequences, with approximately 21% occurring once and the leading ten covering 22%. Caucasian individuals from Russia who were healthy and aged 6 to 90 acted as donors. The ends were cut back, 8 bases at V and 1 base at J, with 21 bases in the middle. Looked up from germline, CDR1 is MNHNS and CDR2 is SASEGT. The CDR3 runs to 17 residues. The V gene is TRBV6-1, the J gene TRBJ2-1; D tentatively reads TRBD1 or TRBD2 (5 bases each). This TCR was sampled from a man between 65 and 85 years old in good health. The specimen was blood. In DNA form, the CDR3 reads TGTGCCAGCCAACGGGATATAGGGGTAGGTTCCTACAATGAGCAGTTCTTC. This sequence encodes CASQRDIGVGSYNEQFF.